This note documents a single TCR beta chain sequence. The antigen is unknown. The data were taken from a study of cytomegalovirus exposure and HLA in healthy donors. General observations from the study: A classifier reportedly called cytomegalovirus status with high sensitivity and specificity. Researchers reported that a few CMV-associated chains were confirmed in vitro as CMV antigen-specific.

Clones were read by immunoSEQ multiplex PCR, and TCRdb kept only the in-frame ones, dropping some. The sample yields a few hundred thousand clones, approximately 90% seen once. Per germline, CDR1 LGHNA and CDR2 YSLEER. The CDR3 sequence is 18 residues long. With 0 bases clipped from V and 1 base from J, the junction kept 10 bases outside the gene matches. The chain combines TRBV4-3 with TRBJ1-2, with TRBD1 matching 8 bases. The source is a woman between 18 and 29 years old in good health and CMV-seronegative. Sequenced sample: PBMCs. The chain's CDR3 is CASSQDTGLGQDNYGYTF. In DNA form, the CDR3 reads TGCGCCAGCAGCCAAGACACGGGATTGGGACAGGATAACTATGGCTACACCTTC.